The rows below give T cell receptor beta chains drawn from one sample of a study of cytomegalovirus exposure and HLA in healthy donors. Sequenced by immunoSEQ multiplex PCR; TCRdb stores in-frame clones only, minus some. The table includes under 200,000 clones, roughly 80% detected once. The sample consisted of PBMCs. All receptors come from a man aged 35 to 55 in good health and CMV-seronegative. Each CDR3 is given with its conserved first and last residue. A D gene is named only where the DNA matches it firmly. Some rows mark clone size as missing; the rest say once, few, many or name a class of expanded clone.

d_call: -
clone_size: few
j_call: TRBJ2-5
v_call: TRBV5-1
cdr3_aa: CASSLNRAETQYF
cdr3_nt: TGCGCCAGCAGCTTGAACAGGGCAGAGACCCAGTACTTC

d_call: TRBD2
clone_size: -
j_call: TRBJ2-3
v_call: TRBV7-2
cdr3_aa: CASSPGLAGSGSDTQYF
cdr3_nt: TGTGCCAGCAGCCCAGGACTAGCGGGATCGGGGTCAGATACGCAGTATTTT

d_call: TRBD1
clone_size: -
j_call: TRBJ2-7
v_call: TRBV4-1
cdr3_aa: CASSLRDRGYEQYF
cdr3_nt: TGCGCCAGCAGCCTACGGGACAGGGGGTACGAGCAGTACTTC

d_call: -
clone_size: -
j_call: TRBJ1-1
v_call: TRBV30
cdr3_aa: CAWRDLEAFF
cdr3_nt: TGTGCCTGGCGGGATCTTGAAGCTTTCTTT

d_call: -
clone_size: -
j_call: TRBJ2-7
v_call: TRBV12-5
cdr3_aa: CASGLEPMQGYEQYF
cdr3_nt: TGTGCTAGTGGTTTGGAACCGATGCAGGGGTACGAGCAGTACTTC

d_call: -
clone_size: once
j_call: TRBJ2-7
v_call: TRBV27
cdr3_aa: CASSYGREDYEQYF
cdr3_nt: TGTGCCAGCAGTTACGGCAGGGAGGACTACGAGCAGTACTTC

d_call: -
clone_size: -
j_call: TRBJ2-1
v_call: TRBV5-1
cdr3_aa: CASSLTYTRTAYNEQFF
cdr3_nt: TGCGCCAGCAGCTTGACTTATACGCGGACAGCATACAATGAGCAGTTCTTC

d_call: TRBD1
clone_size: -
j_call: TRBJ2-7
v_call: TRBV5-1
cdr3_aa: CASSLQAGQGHEQYF
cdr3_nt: TGCGCCAGCAGCTTGCAGGCAGGACAGGGACACGAGCAGTACTTC

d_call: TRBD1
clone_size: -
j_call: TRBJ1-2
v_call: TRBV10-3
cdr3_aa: CAISGGQGSYTF
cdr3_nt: TGTGCCATCAGTGGGGGACAGGGGAGCTACACCTTC

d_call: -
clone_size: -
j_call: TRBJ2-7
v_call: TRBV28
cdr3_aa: CASSEEYEQYF
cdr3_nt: TGTGCCAGCAGTGAAGAGTACGAGCAGTACTTC

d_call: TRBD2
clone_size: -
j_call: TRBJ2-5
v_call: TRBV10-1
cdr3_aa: CASSESMSGEETQYF
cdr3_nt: TGCGCCAGCAGTGAGTCGATGAGCGGGGAAGAGACCCAGTACTTC

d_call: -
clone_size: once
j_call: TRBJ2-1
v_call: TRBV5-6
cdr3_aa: CASSSYNNEQFF
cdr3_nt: TGTGCCAGCAGCTCCTATAACAATGAGCAGTTCTTC

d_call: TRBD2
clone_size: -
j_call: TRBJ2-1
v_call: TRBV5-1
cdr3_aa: CASSLDGEGEQFF
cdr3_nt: TGCGCCAGCAGCTTGGACGGGGAGGGTGAGCAGTTCTTC

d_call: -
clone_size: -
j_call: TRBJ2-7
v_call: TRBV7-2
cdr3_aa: CASRSRGAYEQYF
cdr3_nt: TGTGCCAGCAGAAGTCGGGGGGCTTACGAGCAGTACTTC

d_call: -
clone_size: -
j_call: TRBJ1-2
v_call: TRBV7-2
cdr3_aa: CASSLAPAGNYGYTF
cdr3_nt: TGTGCCAGCAGCTTAGCTCCCGCGGGTAACTATGGCTACACCTTC

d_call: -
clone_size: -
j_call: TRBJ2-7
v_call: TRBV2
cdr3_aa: CASSEAFLPYEQYF
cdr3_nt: TGTGCCAGCAGTGAAGCGTTTCTCCCCTACGAGCAGTACTTC

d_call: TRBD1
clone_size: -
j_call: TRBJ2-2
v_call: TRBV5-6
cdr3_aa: CASSWLQGETGELFF
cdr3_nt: TGTGCCAGCAGCTGGTTACAGGGGGAAACCGGGGAGCTGTTTTTT

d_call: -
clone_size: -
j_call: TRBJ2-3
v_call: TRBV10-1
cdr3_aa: CASSEVTGWTDTQYF
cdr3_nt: TGCGCCAGCAGTGAGGTTACAGGGTGGACAGATACGCAGTATTTT